The text below deals with one T cell receptor beta chain. Assay: immunoSEQ multiplex PCR; the TCRdb copy retains only in-frame clones and omits some. The sample comprises roughly 34,000 clones, around 96% of which are singletons, and roughly 6.2% rests with the top ten. This specimen comes from a study of T cells in tuberculosis. Study-wide context: A South African cohort included IGRA-negative adolescents, latently infected IGRA-positive adolescents and adults with active tuberculosis.

This CDR3 comprises 15 residues. CDR1 is SGHRS, CDR2 YFSETQ, per germline. Trimming cost V 1 base and J 0 bases, with 5 bases left between them. On average around 100,000 T cells per donor were immunosequenced. This receptor was identified in a donor aged 10-35 years with latent tuberculosis or without tuberculosis infection. This chain uses TRBV5-1 with TRBJ2-6; possibly TRBD2 for D (5 bases). The sequenced sample was PBMCs. The CDR3 DNA reads as TGCGCCAGCAGCTTGCGGGGCTCTGGGGCCAACGTCCTGACTTTC. It translates to CASSLRGSGANVLTF.